This T cell receptor (beta chain) was observed in a study of vaccination effects on CD4 cells after COVID-19 (dated 2022 in TCRdb). As for the study more broadly: Two doses of either the BNT162b2 or the mRNA-1273 mRNA SARS-CoV-2 vaccine were administered to participants. Cultures from other donors in the study were sequenced using the Oncomine TCR Beta short-read assay on an Illumina iSeq 100. The study compared SARS-CoV-2 spike-specific CD4+ TCR repertoires before and after mRNA vaccination in COVID-19 convalescent patients and infection-naive vaccine recipients. Pre-vaccine samples were collected from a couple of convalescent patients 16 days and one week before the first dose, corresponding to 142 and 148 days after COVID-19 diagnosis. The full study included some 10 COVID-19 convalescent patients and a few SARS-CoV-2-naive healthy vaccine recipients. Overall study outcomes, separate from this receptor: Both infection-induced and vaccine-induced clones contracted markedly at late post-vaccination timepoints, which is consistent with waning T cell responses. The study was limited by a small number of convalescent patients, and early post-infection timepoints were lacking. For convalescent patients, new clones induced by the vaccine made up most of the post-vaccine spike-reactive repertoire, and these new clones were largely distinct from the clones induced by infection.

Trimming takes 4 bases off V and 3 bases off J; junction bases not matched to a gene: 5. Taken from cysteine to phenylalanine, the CDR3 has 15 residues. Only CDR3 DNA remains: 45 bases, in frame from the first base. From the germline V gene, CDR1 is SGHTS and CDR2 is YDEGEE. Receptors were amplified or captured by the immunoSEQ multiplex PCR assay. TCR beta CDR3 sequencing was performed on DNA from the cultured, isolated CD4+ T cells. The study's processing was this. The analysis removed non-productive TCR sequences, trimmed reads to the CDR3 region, and retained only CDR3s that were 7 or more amino acids long. The MANAFEST web app was used to pick out antigen-specific clonotypes by comparing their expansion in peptide wells with that in reference cultures. Positive clones required FDR<0.05 expansion versus reference and all other wells, odds ratio above 5, and frequency above 0.1% in two replicate wells. A clonotype was defined as cross-reactive if the clonotype was significantly expanded both in SARS-CoV-2 spike wells and in at least one common cold coronavirus spike condition. Using the stringdist R package, CDR3 similarity was measured by Levenshtein distance, and unrooted trees were constructed with ape in R 3.6.1. This is the immuneACCESS table as TCRdb keeps it, with only in-frame sequences that have V and J called. A part of the clones is gone; compared with another copy, unresolved V genes explain less than half, and the rest is unexplained. V and J calls plus clone size are reproduced from that table; the DNA served to infer D and trimming. The sample records around 46,000 clones, roughly four fifths of which are singletons. The biggest ten clones account for approximately 29% of the sample.

This clone has just a few counts. Which antigen it targets is not known. Per-base qualities were not stored, and no clone one base away is much larger. To identify antigen-specific CD4+ T cell clonotypes by their expansion, the ViraFEST assay first stimulated PBMC with viral peptide pools and then applied TCR sequencing. After around 10 days of culture, CD4+ T cells were isolated with the EasySep CD4+ T cell isolation kit. PCR-confirmed SARS-CoV-2 infection had occurred in convalescent patients between March and December 2020, before the Alpha, Beta and Delta variants emerged in the United States. About 2 million PBMC per well were cultured in IMDM with about 5.4% human AB serum, 9 to 10 IU/ml IL-2 and gentamicin, plus 10 ug/ml peptides. On days 3 and 7, half of the culture medium was replaced with fresh IL-2-containing medium. Unless noted otherwise, every peptide stimulation condition was cultured in triplicate wells. Using Ficoll-Paque Plus gradient centrifugation, PBMC were separated from whole blood and then either used fresh or cryopreserved at -140C. The QIAamp micro DNA kit was used to extract genomic DNA from the cultured CD4+ T cells.

The TCR sequence derives from a human donor who had a prior SARS-CoV-2 infection. The sequence is built from TRBV5-8 and TRBJ2-2; 8 junctional bases match TRBD1. The specimen comprised CD4+ T cells from PBMCs cultured with a peptide pool, sampled before COVID-19 vaccination. The DNA sequence reads TGTGCCAGCAGCCGGACAGGGCTTTACACCGGGGAGCTGTTTTTT. Its coded protein is CASSRTGLYTGELFF.